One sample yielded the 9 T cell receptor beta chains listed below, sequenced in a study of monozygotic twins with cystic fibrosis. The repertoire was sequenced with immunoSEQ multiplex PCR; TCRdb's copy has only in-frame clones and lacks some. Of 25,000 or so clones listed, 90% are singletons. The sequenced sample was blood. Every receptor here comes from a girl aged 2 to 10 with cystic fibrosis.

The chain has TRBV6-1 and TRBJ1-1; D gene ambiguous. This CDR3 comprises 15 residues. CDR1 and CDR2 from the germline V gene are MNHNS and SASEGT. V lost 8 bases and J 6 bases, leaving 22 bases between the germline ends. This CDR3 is CASEGNNPRRAEAFF. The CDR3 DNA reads TGTGCCAGCGAGGGCAACAACCCGCGTCGAGCTGAAGCTTTCTTT.

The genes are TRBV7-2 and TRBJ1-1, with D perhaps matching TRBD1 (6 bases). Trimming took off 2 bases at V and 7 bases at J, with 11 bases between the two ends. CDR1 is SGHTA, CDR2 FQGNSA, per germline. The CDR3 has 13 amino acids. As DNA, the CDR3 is TGTGCCAGCAGCTTAACCCCGACAGGTGAAGCTTTCTTT. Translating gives CASSLTPTGEAFF.

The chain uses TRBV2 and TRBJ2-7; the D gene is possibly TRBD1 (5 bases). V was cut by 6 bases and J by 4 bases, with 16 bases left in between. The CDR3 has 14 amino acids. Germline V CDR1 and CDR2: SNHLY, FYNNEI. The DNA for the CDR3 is TGTGCCAGCAGAAAAGGGCAGGGATCATACGAGCAGTACTTC. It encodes CASRKGQGSYEQYF.

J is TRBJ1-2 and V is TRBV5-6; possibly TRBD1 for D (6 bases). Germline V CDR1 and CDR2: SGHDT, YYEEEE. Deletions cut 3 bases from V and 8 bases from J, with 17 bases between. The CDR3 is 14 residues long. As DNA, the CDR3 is TGTGCCAGCAGCTGGATCACAGGGTCGCGGGGCTACACCTTC. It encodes CASSWITGSRGYTF.

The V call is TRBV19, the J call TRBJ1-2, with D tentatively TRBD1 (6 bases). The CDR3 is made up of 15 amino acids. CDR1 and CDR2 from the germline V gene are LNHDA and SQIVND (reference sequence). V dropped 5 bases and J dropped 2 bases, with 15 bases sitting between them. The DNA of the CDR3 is TGTGCCAGTAGTCCCCAACCAGGGGCAAACTATGGCTACACCTTC. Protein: CASSPQPGANYGYTF.

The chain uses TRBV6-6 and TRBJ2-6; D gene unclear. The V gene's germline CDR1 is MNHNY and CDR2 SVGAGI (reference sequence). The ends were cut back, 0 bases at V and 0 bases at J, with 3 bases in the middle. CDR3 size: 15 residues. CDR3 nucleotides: TGTGCCAGCAGTTACTCCAGCTCTGGGGCCAACGTCCTGACTTTC. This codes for CASSYSSSGANVLTF.

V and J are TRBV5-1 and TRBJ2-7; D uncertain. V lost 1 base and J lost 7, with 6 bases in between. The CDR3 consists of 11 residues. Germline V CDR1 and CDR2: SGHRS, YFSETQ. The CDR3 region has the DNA TGCGCCAGCAGCTTGTTTCAGGAGCAGTACTTC. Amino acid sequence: CASSLFQEQYF.

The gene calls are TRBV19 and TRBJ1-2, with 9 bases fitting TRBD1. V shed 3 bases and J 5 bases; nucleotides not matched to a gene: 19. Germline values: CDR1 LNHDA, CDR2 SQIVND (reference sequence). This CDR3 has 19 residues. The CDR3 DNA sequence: TGTGCCAGTAGTATCCAGGTGTCGGGAACGGGACAGGGCGCATATGGCTACACCTTC. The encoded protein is CASSIQVSGTGQGAYGYTF. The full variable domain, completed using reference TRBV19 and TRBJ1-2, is DGGITQSPKYLFRKEGQNVTLSCEQNLNHDAMYWYRQDPGQGLRLIYYSQIVNDFQKGDIAEGYSVSREKKESFPLTVTSAQKNPTAFYLCASSIQVSGTGQGAYGYTFGSGTRLTVV.

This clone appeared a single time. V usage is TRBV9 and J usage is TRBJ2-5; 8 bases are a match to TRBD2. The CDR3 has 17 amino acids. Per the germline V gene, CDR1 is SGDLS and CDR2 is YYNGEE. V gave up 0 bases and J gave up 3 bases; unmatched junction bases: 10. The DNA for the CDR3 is TGTGCCAGCAGCGTAGAACCCGGGGGGGCTTGGGAAGAGACCCAGTACTTC. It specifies CASSVEPGGAWEETQYF.